This entry lists 26 T cell receptor beta chains sequenced from one sample in a study of regulatory dendritic cells for organ transplantation. Clones were sequenced by immunoSEQ multiplex PCR, and TCRdb holds only the in-frame ones, with some missing. The data show roughly 34,000 clones, approximately 91% seen once. Sequencing input: naive CD4+ T cells from blood. Subset defined: CD45RA+ naive T cells. These receptors originate from a human donor in good health.

The chain combines TRBV7-2 with TRBJ2-3; 9 bases are shared with TRBD2. The J segment lost 4 bases and the V segment lost 1 base, leaving 6 bases of the junction unmatched. The germline CDR1 and CDR2 sequences are SGHTA and FQGNSA. CDR3 length: 16 residues. The CDR3 spells CASSLGGGRAPDTQYF. The CDR3 DNA is TGTGCCAGCAGCTTAGGCGGCGGGAGGGCCCCAGATACGCAGTATTTT.

This clone was seen only once. The rearrangement links TRBV4-1 to TRBJ2-5; D may match TRBD1 or TRBD2 (6 bases each). Trimming stripped 2 bases from V and 1 base from J, with 8 bases between. The CDR3 covers 14 residues. Germline CDR1 reads MGHRA; CDR2 reads YSYEKL. This chain's CDR3 is CASSQWGAQETQYF. The CDR3 coding sequence is TGCGCCAGCAGCCAATGGGGGGCCCAAGAGACCCAGTACTTC.

This clone was detected once. V gene TRBV6-1 combines with J gene TRBJ2-5; TRBD1 matches 7 bases. CDR1 MNHNS and CDR2 SASEGT come from the germline V gene. The CDR3 consists of 14 residues. Trimming at V came to 5 bases and at J to 1 base, leaving 4 bases not matched to a gene. CDR3 amino acids: CASSKRDSQETQYF. The CDR3 DNA follows: TGTGCCAGCAGTAAACGGGACAGCCAAGAGACCCAGTACTTC.

The rearrangement uses TRBV2 and TRBJ2-1; TRBD2 aligns across 12 bases. The V segment lost 6 bases and the J segment 4 bases; nucleotides outside the gene matches: 1. CDR3 length: 14 amino acids. CDR1 SNHLY and CDR2 FYNNEI come from the germline V gene. CDR3 bases: TGTGCCAGCAGGCTAGCGGGAGGGTACAATGAGCAGTTCTTC. Protein: CASRLAGGYNEQFF.

The chain recombines TRBV9 with TRBJ1-1; 8 positions agree with TRBD1. CDR1 and CDR2 (germline): SGDLS, YYNGEE. The CDR3 consists of 16 residues. Unmatched junction bases numbered 8, after V lost 1 base and J lost 3 bases. As DNA, the CDR3 is TGTGCCAGCAGCGTAATGGCAGGGGGCGCGGACACTGAAGCTTTCTTT. As protein: CASSVMAGGADTEAFF.

The chain employs TRBV4-2 and TRBJ2-3; D gene ambiguous. The V and J ends lost 7 bases and 4 bases respectively, with 15 bases between them. Per the germline V gene, CDR1 is LGHNA and CDR2 is YNFKEQ. The CDR3 totals 14 residues. The CDR3 reads CASTPGGVADTQYF. CDR3 sequence (DNA): TGTGCCAGCACCCCCGGTGGGGTTGCAGATACGCAGTATTTT.

J is TRBJ2-7 and V is TRBV7-8; possible D gene TRBD1, 5 bases. Per germline, CDR1 SGHVS and CDR2 FQNEAQ. The CDR3 spans 11 residues. V was cut by 5 bases and J by 6 bases, with 8 bases left in between. The CDR3 loop is CASSAGREQYF. The CDR3 DNA follows: TGTGCCAGCAGCGCAGGGCGCGAGCAGTACTTC.

The gene calls are TRBV15 and TRBJ2-7, with 10 bases identical to TRBD1. Germline CDR1 LNHNV, CDR2 YYDKDF (reference sequence). With V trimmed by 9 bases and J by 2 bases, 7 bases remained unmatched. The CDR3 is 14 residues long. CDR3 in amino acids: CATGGQGTPYEQYF. The CDR3 nucleotides are TGTGCCACGGGGGGACAGGGGACCCCCTACGAGCAGTACTTC.

CDR3 region: CASSINSYTEAFF. For the CDR3, the DNA is TGTGCCAGTAGTATAAACAGCTACACTGAAGCTTTCTTT. The rearrangement links TRBV19 to TRBJ1-1, with D hard to call. Germline CDR1 and CDR2: LNHDA and SQIVND (reference sequence). The CDR3 totals 13 residues. The ends were cut back, 2 bases at V and 3 bases at J, with 7 bases in the middle.

V is TRBV7-2 and J is TRBJ2-7; D gene uncertain. The V end was cut by 10 bases, the J end by 3 bases, with 7 bases between. The CDR3 consists of 10 residues. Per germline, CDR1 SGHTA and CDR2 FQGNSA. The CDR3 loop is CATAGYEQYF. The CDR3 DNA follows: TGTGCCACTGCCGGCTACGAGCAGTACTTC.

CDR3 DNA: TGTGCCAGCAGTGAATATGGGACAGGGCCTAATGAAAAACTGTTTTTT. It yields the protein CASSEYGTGPNEKLFF. The V and J genes are TRBV25-1 and TRBJ1-4; 9 bases line up with TRBD1. The germline gives CDR1 MGHDK, CDR2 SYGVNS. After removal of 0 bases from V and 3 bases from J, the junction contained 2 bases not matched to a gene. CDR3 length: 16 residues.

This clone was seen only a few times. The rearrangement joins TRBV2 to TRBJ1-1; D not certain. This CDR3 spans 15 amino acids. CDR1 is SNHLY and CDR2 is FYNNEI in the germline V gene. Trimming stripped 4 bases from V and 3 bases from J, with 15 bases between. The CDR3 nucleotides read TGTGCCAGCAGTGGGGGAATAGGGAGGGACACTGAAGCTTTCTTT. Translation: CASSGGIGRDTEAFF.

V is TRBV10-3 and J is TRBJ2-3; D is tentatively TRBD1 or TRBD2 (6 bases each). Deletions cut 10 bases from V and 2 bases from J, with 10 bases between. Germline V gives CDR1 ENHRY, CDR2 SYGVKD. The CDR3 has 12 amino acids. CDR3 nucleotides: TGTGCCACCGGGGGCGACACAGATACGCAGTATTTT. This translates into CATGGDTDTQYF.

The V and J genes are TRBV7-2 and TRBJ1-5, with TRBD1 as a possible D gene (5 bases). This CDR3 spans 12 amino acids. Germline lookup yields CDR1 SGHTA and CDR2 FQGNSA. V lost 4 bases, J lost 12 bases, and 13 bases lay in between. CDR3 amino acids: CASSWDGLHQHF. The CDR3 bases are TGTGCCAGCAGCTGGGACGGCCTTCACCAGCATTTT.

V is TRBV6-1 and J is TRBJ1-2; tentatively, D is TRBD1 (6 bases). Germline V CDR1 and CDR2: MNHNS, SASEGT. Trimming left V 3 bases short and J 0 bases short, with 11 bases between. The CDR3 is made up of 15 amino acids. In DNA form, the CDR3 reads TGTGCCAGCAGTGACATACAGGGACCTAACTATGGCTACACCTTC. Encoded protein: CASSDIQGPNYGYTF.

The chain couples TRBV6-1 to TRBJ2-1; 12 bases line up with TRBD2. The CDR3 extends over 14 amino acids. Germline CDR1 MNHNS, CDR2 SASEGT. V was clipped by 7 bases and J by 6 bases; unmatched bases: 4. CDR3 region: CASKGLAGINEQFF. DNA of the CDR3: TGTGCCAGCAAGGGACTAGCGGGCATCAATGAGCAGTTCTTC.

V usage is TRBV30 and J usage is TRBJ2-3; TRBD2 aligns across 9 bases. The CDR3 covers 15 residues. Germline-derived CDR1 and CDR2 are GTSNPN and SVGIG (reference sequence). The V segment lost 0 bases and the J segment 4 bases; nucleotides outside the gene matches: 5. In DNA form, the CDR3 reads TGTGCCTGGAGTGTGGGTAGCGGGGGTCCAGATACGCAGTATTTT. It codes for CAWSVGSGGPDTQYF.

The genes are TRBV6-5 and TRBJ1-4; D not certain. V lost 3 bases and J 2 bases, leaving 13 bases between the germline ends. The germline CDR1 and CDR2 sequences are MNHEY and SVGAGI. The CDR3 runs to 16 residues. CDR3 residues: CASSYERAWTNEKLFF. For the CDR3, the DNA is TGTGCCAGCAGTTATGAGCGGGCTTGGACTAATGAAAAACTGTTTTTT.

V is TRBV7-2 and J is TRBJ2-3; tentatively, D is TRBD2 (5 bases). In germline, CDR1 is SGHTA, CDR2 FQGNSA. The CDR3 is made up of 16 amino acids. V dropped 6 bases and J dropped 0 bases, with 16 bases sitting between them. CDR3 amino acids: CASRAPYGLSTDTQYF. The CDR3 DNA sequence: TGTGCCAGCAGGGCACCCTACGGACTTAGCACAGATACGCAGTATTTT.

This chain connects TRBV30 to TRBJ1-2; 8 nucleotides line up with TRBD1. This CDR3 is built from 13 residues. V dropped 4 bases and J dropped 3; count of bases not matched to a gene: 4. The V gene's germline CDR1 is GTSNPN and CDR2 SVGIG (reference sequence). The DNA for the CDR3 is TGTGCCTGGACTCCGGACAGGGACTATGGCTACACCTTC. Amino acids: CAWTPDRDYGYTF.

The gene calls are TRBV5-4 and TRBJ1-3, with D perhaps matching TRBD1 (5 bases). The CDR3 contains 18 residues. Germline-derived CDR1 and CDR2 are SGHNT and YYREEE (reference sequence). Trimming cost V 4 bases and J 7 bases, with 27 bases left between them. CDR3 sequence reads: CASSANRRQQAVGNTIYF. The CDR3 DNA reads TGTGCCAGCAGCGCCAACCGAAGGCAACAGGCCGTAGGGAACACCATATATTTT. Drawing the rest from reference TRBV5-4 and TRBJ1-3, the complete variable domain is ETGVTQSPTHLIKTRGQQVTLRCSSQSGHNTVSWYQQALGQGPQFIFQYYREEENGRGNFPPRFSGLQFPNYSSELNVNALELDDSALYLCASSANRRQQAVGNTIYFGEGSWLTVV.

This clone was observed a few times. V usage is TRBV9 and J usage is TRBJ1-2, with TRBD1 matching 7 bases. Germline V gives CDR1 SGDLS, CDR2 YYNGEE. CDR3 length: 15 residues. The V gene end was trimmed by 2 bases and the J gene end by 5 bases; junction bases not matched to a gene: 9. CDR3 amino acids: CASSVNRGEIYGYTF. DNA of the CDR3: TGTGCCAGCAGCGTGAACAGGGGCGAGATATATGGCTACACCTTC.

This chain connects TRBV6-6 to TRBJ1-4, with D uncertain. CDR1 and CDR2 from the germline V gene are MNHNY and SVGAGI (reference sequence). With 8 bases removed from V and 5 bases from J, the gap between germline ends came to 9 bases. The length of the CDR3 is 12 residues. CDR3: CASRRPNEKLFF. The CDR3 coding sequence is TGTGCCAGCCGTAGACCAAATGAAAAACTGTTTTTT.

The chain uses TRBV18 and TRBJ2-7, with D perhaps TRBD1 (5 bases). V shed 8 bases and J shed 1 base, with 12 bases lying between them. Germline V CDR1 and CDR2: KGHSH, LQKENI. The CDR3 totals 13 residues. The CDR3 bases are TGTGCCAGCCAACGGACACAGTCCTACGAGCAGTACTTC. Translated: CASQRTQSYEQYF. Full variable domain (remainder filled in from reference TRBV18 and TRBJ2-7): NAGVMQNPRHLVRRRGQEARLRCSPMKGHSHVYWYRQLPEEGLKFMVYLQKENIIDESGMPKERFSAEFPKEGPSILRIQQVVRGDSAAYFCASQRTQSYEQYFGPGTRLTVT.

The gene calls are TRBV28 and TRBJ1-2, with D uncertain. Germline CDR1 is MDHEN and CDR2 is SYDVKM. Trimming left V 1 base short and J 7 bases short, with 13 bases between. The length of the CDR3 is 14 residues. The CDR3 protein is CASSLLSRRGGYTF. The CDR3, as DNA: TGTGCCAGCAGTTTATTGTCAAGGCGTGGTGGCTACACCTTC.

The chain carries TRBV25-1 and TRBJ1-1, with 9 positions matching TRBD1. There are 16 residues in the CDR3. Germline CDR1 and CDR2: MGHDK and SYGVNS. With V trimmed by 5 bases and J by 1 base, 8 bases remained unmatched. Here the CDR3 DNA reads TGTGCCAGCAGTCGTATTGACAGGGGGGCGAACACTGAAGCTTTCTTT. It translates to CASSRIDRGANTEAFF. The full variable domain, with the rest looked up from reference TRBV25-1 and TRBJ1-1, is EADIYQTPRYLVIGTGKKITLECSQTMGHDKMYWYQQDPGMELHLIHYSYGVNSTEKGDLSSESTVSRIRTEHFPLTLESARPSHTSQYLCASSRIDRGANTEAFFGQGTRLTVV.